This entry describes one TCR beta chain. The method was immunoSEQ multiplex PCR; TCRdb's version includes in-frame clones alone and lacks a portion of them. The sample records approximately 210,000 clones, 82% being singletons. The CDR3 extends over 15 amino acids. The V segment lost 4 bases and the J segment 6 bases; nucleotides outside the gene matches: 9. Germline V gives CDR1 MNHEY, CDR2 SVGAGI. This specimen belongs to a study of blood T cell repertoires in COVID-19. In the study overall: Whether acute or convalescent, the COVID-19 samples came from the United States, Italy and Spain.

The V call is TRBV6-5, the J call TRBJ1-5; 7 bases map to TRBD1. This TCR was sampled from a woman aged 55-70 years who had recovered from COVID-19. The sequenced sample consisted of PBMCs or T cells enriched from blood (not recorded which). The CDR3 coding sequence is TGTGCCAGCAGTTCCCAGGGGGAAGGTGTTCAGCCCCAGCATTTT. It is translated as CASSSQGEGVQPQHF.